The 29 T cell receptor beta chains below were found in one sample sequenced in a study of blood T cell repertoires in COVID-19. Sequencing used immunoSEQ multiplex PCR; TCRdb keeps in-frame clones, though not all of them. The sample lists around 20,000 clones, 82% occurring once. What was sequenced was peripheral blood. The receptors stem from a human donor in a cohort sampled during active COVID-19.

The genes are TRBV6-5 and TRBJ2-7; TRBD2 aligns across 12 bases. After removal of 7 bases from V and 2 bases from J, the junction contained 3 bases not matched to a gene. Germline CDR1 is MNHEY and CDR2 is SVGAGI. CDR3 length equals 14 residues. In DNA form, the CDR3 reads TGTGCCAGCATCAGGACTAGCGGGACCTACGAGCAGTACTTC. Protein product: CASIRTSGTYEQYF.

V gene TRBV4-1 combines with J gene TRBJ2-5; 12 positions match TRBD2. This CDR3 is built from 17 residues. V dropped 0 bases and J dropped 4; count of bases not matched to a gene: 6. Germline V gene sequence: CDR1 MGHRA, CDR2 YSYEKL. The CDR3 is CASSQDPLAGGLETQYF. In DNA form, the CDR3 reads TGCGCCAGCAGCCAAGATCCCCTAGCGGGAGGGTTAGAGACCCAGTACTTC.

This clone appeared once. V gene TRBV3-1 (or the pseudogene TRBV3-2) combines with J gene TRBJ1-2; 8 nucleotides line up with TRBD1. Germline V lookup: CDR1 LGHDT, CDR2 YNNKEL (reference sequence). V lost 3 bases to trimming and J lost 8 bases; unmatched junction nucleotides: 2. The CDR3 runs 12 residues. CDR3 sequence: CASSQGQAGYTF. CDR3 nucleotide sequence: TGTGCCAGCAGCCAGGGACAGGCCGGCTACACCTTC.

This sequence joins TRBV20-1 and TRBJ1-1, with D perhaps matching TRBD1 (6 bases). Germline V lookup: CDR1 DFQATT, CDR2 SNEGSKA (reference sequence). V was clipped by 8 bases and J by 2 bases, with 9 bases between them. The CDR3 runs 11 residues. CDR3 loop: CSLDRNTEAFF. CDR3 DNA sequence: TGCAGTTTGGACAGAAACACTGAAGCTTTCTTT.

The chain has TRBV2 and TRBJ2-1; tentative D call: TRBD2 (5 bases). Germline lookup yields CDR1 SNHLY and CDR2 FYNNEI. V gave up 8 bases and J gave up 5 bases, with 19 bases separating them. This CDR3 region has 15 residues. CDR3 nucleotide sequence: TGTGCCAGCCTCAACCGGGTAGCGTCGAACAATGAGCAGTTCTTC. It translates to CASLNRVASNNEQFF.

V gene TRBV7-3 combines with J gene TRBJ2-3, with a possible D match to TRBD1 (6 bases). CDR3 size: 16 residues. CDR1 and CDR2 from the germline V gene are SGHTA and FQGTGA. V was cut by 0 bases and J by 4 bases, with 14 bases left in between. The CDR3 nucleotides are TGTGCCAGCAGCTTAACTGGATTAGGGGGTCCAGATACGCAGTATTTT. This gives the protein CASSLTGLGGPDTQYF.

This sequence joins TRBV7-9 and TRBJ2-7, with 7 bases aligning to TRBD1. V lost 0 bases, J lost 2 bases, and 1 base stayed unmatched. CDR1 is SEHNR, CDR2 FQNEAQ, per germline (reference sequence). The CDR3 runs to 14 residues. CDR3 in DNA: TGTGCCAGCAGCTTAGCCGGGACAGCCTACGAGCAGTACTTC. It yields the protein CASSLAGTAYEQYF.

This clone was seen a single time. The rearrangement joins TRBV7-2 to TRBJ2-5, with TRBD1 matching 7 bases. Unmatched junction bases numbered 7, after V lost 2 bases and J lost 4 bases. The germline CDR1 and CDR2 sequences are SGHTA and FQGNSA. The CDR3 consists of 15 residues. CDR3 amino acids: CASSLRGRLGETQYF. The CDR3, as DNA: TGTGCCAGCAGCTTAAGGGGGCGGCTGGGAGAGACCCAGTACTTC.

This clone appeared a single time. The chain joins TRBV11-2 to TRBJ2-3; 14 bases line up with TRBD2. Germline trimming cut 6 bases from V and 5 bases from J; bases unmatched to any gene: 7. Looked up from germline, CDR1 is SGHAT and CDR2 is FQNNGV. CDR3 size: 16 residues. The CDR3 DNA reads as TGTGCCAGCAGATCAGCCGGGACTAGCGGGAGAGATACGCAGTATTTT. Its protein is CASRSAGTSGRDTQYF.

The V and J genes are TRBV7-2 and TRBJ1-2; possible D gene TRBD1, 5 bases. This CDR3 has 14 amino acids. Germline CDR1 and CDR2: SGHTA and FQGNSA. V was shortened by 4 bases and J by 2 bases, with 11 bases between the two germline ends. The CDR3 DNA sequence: TGTGCCAGCAGCTCCTATCGGGGGAACTATGGCTACACCTTC. Translation gives CASSSYRGNYGYTF.

The V call is TRBV14, the J call TRBJ2-3; 8 nucleotides agree with TRBD2. This CDR3 contains 16 residues. V lost 5 bases, J lost 7 bases, and 14 bases stayed unmatched. The germline CDR1 and CDR2 sequences are SGHDN and FVKESK. CDR3 in amino acids: CASSSLGAGDQYTQYF. In nucleotides, the CDR3 is TGTGCCAGCAGCTCCCTAGGAGCGGGAGACCAATATACGCAGTATTTT. Full variable domain (rest looked up from reference TRBV14 and TRBJ2-3): EAGVTQFPSHSVIEKGQTVTLRCDPISGHDNLYWYRRVMGKEIKFLLHFVKESKQDESGMPNNRFLAERTGGTYSTLKVQPAELEDSGVYFCASSSLGAGDQYTQYFGPGTRLTVL.

This sequence joins TRBV4-1 and TRBJ1-3; D not certain. The CDR3 has 17 amino acids. The ends were cut back, 7 bases at V and 0 bases at J, with 19 bases in the middle. Germline V gives CDR1 MGHRA, CDR2 YSYEKL. This CDR3 is CASTTLPGVRSGNTIYF. DNA of the CDR3: TGCGCCAGCACCACCCTCCCCGGGGTCCGCTCTGGAAACACCATATATTTT.

The V gene is TRBV5-4, the J gene TRBJ2-1; weak D call: TRBD2 (5 bases). V lost 2 bases, J lost 6 bases, and 21 bases lay in between. Per germline, CDR1 SGHNT and CDR2 YYREEE (reference sequence). The CDR3 has 17 residues. CDR3 in DNA: TGTGCCAGCAGCTTCCAAATAATAATCACGGGGATCAATGAGCAGTTCTTC. Protein sequence: CASSFQIIITGINEQFF.

The rearrangement links TRBV28 to TRBJ2-1; 8 bases agree with TRBD2. The ends lost 1 base at V and 6 bases at J; junction bases unmatched: 14. CDR3 length equals 18 residues. The V gene's germline CDR1 is MDHEN and CDR2 SYDVKM. The CDR3 nucleotides read TGTGCCAGCAGTTTATCCCGGGGACTAGGATCCATTTCCAATGAGCAGTTCTTC. Amino acid sequence: CASSLSRGLGSISNEQFF.

The genes are TRBV11-3 and TRBJ2-2; TRBD1 matches at 9 bases. Germline CDR1 reads SGHNT; CDR2 reads YENEEA. The CDR3 sequence is 14 residues long. With 5 bases clipped from V and 5 bases from J, the junction kept 3 bases outside the gene matches. CDR3 in DNA: TGTGCCAGCAGCCTCGGACAGGGGACCGGGGAGCTGTTTTTT. Protein product: CASSLGQGTGELFF. The variable domain in full, completed from reference TRBV11-3 and TRBJ2-2, reads EAGVVQSPRYKIIEKKQPVAFWCNPISGHNTLYWYLQNLGQGPELLIRYENEEAVDDSQLPKDRFSAERLKGVDSTLKIQPAELGDSAVYLCASSLGQGTGELFFGEGSRLTVL.

This clone has only one observation. V usage is TRBV9 and J usage is TRBJ1-1, with no clear D. Germline V gene data show CDR1 as SGDLS and CDR2 as YYNGEE. This CDR3 has 14 amino acids. The ends were cut back, 0 bases at V and 1 base at J, with 7 bases in the middle. The CDR3 sequence: CASSVGPGNTEAFF. The CDR3, as DNA: TGTGCCAGCAGCGTAGGACCGGGGAACACTGAAGCTTTCTTT.

Notes on this clone: The sample has other DNA sequences that encode this CDR3 too. V is TRBV6-5 and J is TRBJ2-1; 8 bases fit TRBD2. CDR3 length equals 15 residues. Germline CDR1 MNHEY, CDR2 SVGAGI. V shed 6 bases, J shed 4 bases, and the junction held 8 bases outside the gene matches. The CDR3 sequence: CASRAGTRPYNEQFF. CDR3 coding DNA: TGTGCCAGCAGAGCCGGGACTAGGCCTTACAATGAGCAGTTCTTC.

The rearrangement links TRBV30 to TRBJ2-7, with D possibly being TRBD2 (6 bases). CDR3 length: 15 residues. Trimming removed 8 bases from V and 1 base from J, with 21 bases in between. CDR1 is GTSNPN, CDR2 SVGIG, per germline (reference sequence). In DNA form, the CDR3 reads TGTGCCGCGAGGGGAGGACCTACCTTATCCTACGAGCAGTACTTC. Translating it yields CAARGGPTLSYEQYF.

The rearrangement uses TRBV7-9 and TRBJ2-7, with 8 bases that match TRBD2. The J segment lost 4 bases and the V segment lost 5 bases, leaving 4 bases of the junction unmatched. The CDR3 loop spans 13 amino acids. Germline V gene data show CDR1 as SEHNR and CDR2 as FQNEAQ (reference sequence). In DNA, the CDR3 is TGTGCCAGCAGCCGTAGCGGGACATACGAGCAGTACTTC. Encoded protein: CASSRSGTYEQYF.

This chain links TRBV18 with TRBJ2-1, with 7 bases that match TRBD1. The CDR3 sequence is 12 residues long. CDR1 is KGHSH and CDR2 is LQKENI in the germline V gene. V lost 3 bases, J lost 16 bases, and 9 bases stayed unmatched. The CDR3 region has the DNA TGTGCCAGCTCACCGGACAGGTCGTTTTTATTCTTC. It encodes CASSPDRSFLFF.

The rearrangement uses TRBV7-9 and TRBJ1-3, with D possibly TRBD1 on 5 matching bases. The CDR3 has 15 residues. Germline assignment: CDR1 SEHNR and CDR2 FQNEAQ (reference sequence). V shed 6 bases and J shed 1 base, with 13 bases lying between them. CDR3 bases: TGTGCCAGCAGTTTCCCTAGGGGATCTGGAAACACCATATATTTT. Translating it yields CASSFPRGSGNTIYF.

This chain joins TRBV24-1 and TRBJ2-3, with 12 bases matching TRBD2. V shed 6 bases, J shed 4 bases, and the junction held 4 bases outside the gene matches. CDR1 and CDR2 from the germline V gene are KGHDR and SFDVKD. The CDR3 consists of 15 residues. CDR3 nucleotides: TGTGCCACCAGTCTAGCGGGAGGGCCGTCAGATACGCAGTATTTT. Translating it yields CATSLAGGPSDTQYF.

The rearrangement links TRBV7-9 to TRBJ2-7; 8 bases match TRBD1. CDR1 SEHNR and CDR2 FQNEAQ come from the germline V gene (reference sequence). Trimming cost V 1 base and J 2 bases; bases outside gene matches: 4. The CDR3 is 15 amino acids. The CDR3 DNA follows: TGTGCCAGCAGCTTAGTGAGGACAGGGACCTACGAGCAGTACTTC. Its translation: CASSLVRTGTYEQYF.

CDR3 in amino acids: CASSPPQGVYEQYF. The CDR3 DNA is TGTGCCAGCTCACCACCCCAGGGGGTATACGAGCAGTACTTC. The rearrangement joins TRBV18 to TRBJ2-7, with 7 bases that match TRBD1. The J segment lost 4 bases and the V segment lost 0 bases, leaving 3 bases of the junction unmatched. CDR3 length equals 14 residues. From germline, CDR1 is KGHSH and CDR2 LQKENI.

CDR3 amino acids: CASSLYSGTGRDEQFF. Written as DNA, the CDR3 is TGTGCCAGCAGTCTTTACTCCGGGACAGGGAGAGATGAGCAGTTCTTC. The V call is TRBV28, the J call TRBJ2-1, with 9 bases identical to TRBD1. Germline V gene lookup returns CDR1 MDHEN and CDR2 SYDVKM. This CDR3 is built from 16 residues. V shed 5 bases and J 8 bases; nucleotides not matched to a gene: 13.

V and J are TRBV6-2 or TRBV6-3 and TRBJ2-1; the D is unclear. In germline, CDR1 is MNHEY, CDR2 SVGEGT. V was shortened by 5 bases and J by 4 bases, with 9 bases between the two germline ends. This CDR3 comprises 13 residues. The chain's CDR3 is CASSPDLYNEQFF. The CDR3 region has the DNA TGTGCCAGCAGTCCAGATCTTTACAATGAGCAGTTCTTC.

The rearrangement uses TRBV25-1 and TRBJ2-3, with 8 bases lining up with TRBD2. The V and J ends lost 5 bases and 3 bases, in that order; junction bases with no gene match: 7. The CDR3 runs 15 residues. Germline V CDR1 and CDR2: MGHDK, SYGVNS. The CDR3 nucleotides are TGTGCCAGCAGTCCTGAAGCGGGAGTGACAGATACGCAGTATTTT. This translates into CASSPEAGVTDTQYF. The variable domain in full, with the rest retrieved from reference TRBV25-1 and TRBJ2-3, is EADIYQTPRYLVIGTGKKITLECSQTMGHDKMYWYQQDPGMELHLIHYSYGVNSTEKGDLSSESTVSRIRTEHFPLTLESARPSHTSQYLCASSPEAGVTDTQYFGPGTRLTVL.

This clone was detected once. The chain couples TRBV4-2 to TRBJ2-1; 8 bases match TRBD2. V gave up 0 bases and J gave up 7 bases; unmatched junction bases: 11. The CDR3 totals 17 residues. Germline V gene data show CDR1 as LGHNA and CDR2 as YNFKEQ. The CDR3 sequence is CASSQELQREYSNEQFF. CDR3 nucleotide sequence: TGTGCCAGCAGCCAAGAGCTCCAGCGGGAGTACTCGAATGAGCAGTTCTTC.

The CDR3 DNA reads as TGTGCCAGTAGTATCATCATCCAACATAATGAAAAACTGTTTTTT. Its protein product is CASSIIIQHNEKLFF. The chain has TRBV19 and TRBJ1-4, with unresolved D. Trimming pared 3 bases from V and 4 bases from J, leaving 12 bases between. Germline CDR1 LNHDA, CDR2 SQIVND (reference sequence). This CDR3 has 15 residues. Looking up the rest from reference TRBV19 and TRBJ1-4 gives the full variable domain: DGGITQSPKYLFRKEGQNVTLSCEQNLNHDAMYWYRQDPGQGLRLIYYSQIVNDFQKGDIAEGYSVSREKKESFPLTVTSAQKNPTAFYLCASSIIIQHNEKLFFGSGTQLSVL.